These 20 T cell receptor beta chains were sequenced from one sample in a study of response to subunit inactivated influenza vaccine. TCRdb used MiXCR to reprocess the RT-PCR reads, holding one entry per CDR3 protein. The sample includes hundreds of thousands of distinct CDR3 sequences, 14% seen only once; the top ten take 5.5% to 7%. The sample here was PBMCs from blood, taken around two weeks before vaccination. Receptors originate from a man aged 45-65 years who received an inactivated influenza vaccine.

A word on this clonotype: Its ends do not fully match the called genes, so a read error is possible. CDR3 residues: CASSWGEGYKSPLHF. Written as DNA, the CDR3 is TGTGCCAGCAGTTGGGGGGAGGGGTATAAATCACCCCTCCACTTT. This sequence joins TRBV12-3 or TRBV12-4 and TRBJ1-6; possibly TRBD1 for D (5 bases). This CDR3 is 15 amino acids long.

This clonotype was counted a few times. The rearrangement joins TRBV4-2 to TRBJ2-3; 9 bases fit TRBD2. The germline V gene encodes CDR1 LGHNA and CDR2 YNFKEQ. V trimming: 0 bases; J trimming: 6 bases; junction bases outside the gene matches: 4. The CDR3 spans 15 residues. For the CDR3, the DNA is TGTGCCAGCAGCCAAGAGCGGGGGGGTCGGGATACGCAGTATTTT. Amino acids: CASSQERGGRDTQYF.

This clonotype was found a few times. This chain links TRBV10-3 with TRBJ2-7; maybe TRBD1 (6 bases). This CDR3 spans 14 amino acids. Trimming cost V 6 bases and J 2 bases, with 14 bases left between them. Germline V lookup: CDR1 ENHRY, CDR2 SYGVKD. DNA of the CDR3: TGTGCCATCAGCTGGGACATAATTCCCTACGAGCAGTACTTC. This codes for CAISWDIIPYEQYF.

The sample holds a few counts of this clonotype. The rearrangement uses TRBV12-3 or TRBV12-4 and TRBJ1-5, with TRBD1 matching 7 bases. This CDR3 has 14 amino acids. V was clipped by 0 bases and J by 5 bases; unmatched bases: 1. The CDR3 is CASSLADRDQPQHF. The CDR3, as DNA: TGTGCCAGCAGTTTAGCCGACAGGGATCAGCCCCAGCATTTT.

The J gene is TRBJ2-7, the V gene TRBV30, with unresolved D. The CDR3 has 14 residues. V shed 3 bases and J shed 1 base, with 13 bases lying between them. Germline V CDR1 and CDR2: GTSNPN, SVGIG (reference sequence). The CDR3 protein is CAWSRFLRSYEQYF. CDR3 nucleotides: TGTGCCTGGAGCAGATTCCTGAGGTCCTACGAGCAGTACTTC.

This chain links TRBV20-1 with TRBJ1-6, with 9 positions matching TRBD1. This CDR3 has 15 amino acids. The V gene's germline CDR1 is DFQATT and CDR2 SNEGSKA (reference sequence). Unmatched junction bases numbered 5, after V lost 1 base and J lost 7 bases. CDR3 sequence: CSARGGTGTNSPLHF. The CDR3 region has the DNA TGCAGTGCTAGAGGGGGGACAGGGACGAATTCACCCCTCCACTTT.

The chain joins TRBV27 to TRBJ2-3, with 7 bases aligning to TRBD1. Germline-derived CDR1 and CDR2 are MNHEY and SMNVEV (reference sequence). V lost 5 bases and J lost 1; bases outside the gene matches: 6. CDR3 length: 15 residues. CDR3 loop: CASSATGTGTDTQYF. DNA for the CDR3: TGTGCCAGCAGTGCAACCGGGACAGGCACAGATACGCAGTATTTT.

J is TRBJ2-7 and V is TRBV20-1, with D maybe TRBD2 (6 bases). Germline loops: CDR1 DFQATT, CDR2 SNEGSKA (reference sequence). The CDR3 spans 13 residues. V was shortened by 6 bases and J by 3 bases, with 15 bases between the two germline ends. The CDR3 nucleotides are TGCAGTGCGGGCGGAGGGCCGGGCTACGAGCAGTACTTC. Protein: CSAGGGPGYEQYF.

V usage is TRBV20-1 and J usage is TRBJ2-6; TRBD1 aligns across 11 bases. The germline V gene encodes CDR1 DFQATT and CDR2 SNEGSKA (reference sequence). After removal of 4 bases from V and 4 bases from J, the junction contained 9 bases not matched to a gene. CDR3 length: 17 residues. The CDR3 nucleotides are TGCAGTGCTAAATTGGACAGGGGGCGCGTCGGGGCCAACGTCCTGACTTTC. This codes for CSAKLDRGRVGANVLTF.

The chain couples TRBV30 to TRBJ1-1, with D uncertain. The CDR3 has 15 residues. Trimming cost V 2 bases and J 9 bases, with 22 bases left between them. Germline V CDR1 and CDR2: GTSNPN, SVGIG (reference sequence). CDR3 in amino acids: CAWSSWGEERGKAFF. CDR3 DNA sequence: TGTGCCTGGAGTTCGTGGGGTGAGGAAAGAGGTAAAGCTTTCTTT.

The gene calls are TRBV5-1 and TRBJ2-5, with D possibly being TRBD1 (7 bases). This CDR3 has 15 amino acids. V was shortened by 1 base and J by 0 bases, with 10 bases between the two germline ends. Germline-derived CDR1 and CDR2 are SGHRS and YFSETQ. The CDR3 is CASSLPGGNQETQYF. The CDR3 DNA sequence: TGCGCCAGCAGCTTGCCAGGGGGGAACCAAGAGACCCAGTACTTC.

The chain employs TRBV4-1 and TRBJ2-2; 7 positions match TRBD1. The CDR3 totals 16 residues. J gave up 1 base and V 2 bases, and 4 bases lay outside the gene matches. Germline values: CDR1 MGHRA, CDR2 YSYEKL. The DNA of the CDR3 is TGCGCCAGCAGCCAACCCAGGGGGTGGAACACCGGGGAGCTGTTTTTT. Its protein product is CASSQPRGWNTGELFF.

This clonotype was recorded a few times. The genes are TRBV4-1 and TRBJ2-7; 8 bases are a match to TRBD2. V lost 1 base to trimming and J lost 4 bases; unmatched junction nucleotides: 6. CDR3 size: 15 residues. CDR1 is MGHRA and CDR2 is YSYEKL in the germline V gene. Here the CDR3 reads CASSQGPGGEYEQYF. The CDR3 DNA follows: TGCGCCAGCAGCCAAGGTCCCGGGGGGGAGTACGAGCAGTACTTC.

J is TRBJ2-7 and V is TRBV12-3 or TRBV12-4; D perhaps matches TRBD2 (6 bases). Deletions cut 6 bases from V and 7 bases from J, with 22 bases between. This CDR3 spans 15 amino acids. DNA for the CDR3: TGTGCCAGCAGCCCCCCGGGACTCCGGGGGAGTGAGCAGTACTTC. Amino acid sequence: CASSPPGLRGSEQYF.

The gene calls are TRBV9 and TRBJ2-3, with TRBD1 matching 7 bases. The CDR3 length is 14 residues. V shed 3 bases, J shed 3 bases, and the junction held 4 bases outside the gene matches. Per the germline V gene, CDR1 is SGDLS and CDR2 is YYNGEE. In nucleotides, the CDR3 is TGTGCCAGCAGCGCCAACAGGGGTACAGATACGCAGTATTTT. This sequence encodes CASSANRGTDTQYF.

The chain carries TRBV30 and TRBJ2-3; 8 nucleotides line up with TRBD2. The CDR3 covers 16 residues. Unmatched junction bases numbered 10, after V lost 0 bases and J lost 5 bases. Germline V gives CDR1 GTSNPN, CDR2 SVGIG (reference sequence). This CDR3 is CAWSVRAGARRDTQYF. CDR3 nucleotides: TGTGCCTGGAGTGTACGAGCGGGAGCCCGGCGAGATACGCAGTATTTT.

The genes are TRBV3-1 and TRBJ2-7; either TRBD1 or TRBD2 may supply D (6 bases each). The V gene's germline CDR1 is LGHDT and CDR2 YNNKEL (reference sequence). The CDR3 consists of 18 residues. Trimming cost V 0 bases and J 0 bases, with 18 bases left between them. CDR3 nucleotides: TGTGCCAGCAGCCAAGAAGTCCCGGGGGCGTTTTCCTCCTACGAGCAGTACTTC. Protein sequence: CASSQEVPGAFSSYEQYF.

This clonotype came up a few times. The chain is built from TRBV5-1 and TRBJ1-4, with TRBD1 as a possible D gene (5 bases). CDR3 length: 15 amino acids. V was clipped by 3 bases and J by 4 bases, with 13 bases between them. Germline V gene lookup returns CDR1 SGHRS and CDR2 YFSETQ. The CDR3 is CASSSTAHLNEKLFF. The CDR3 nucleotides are TGCGCCAGCAGCTCGACAGCACACCTTAATGAAAAACTGTTTTTT.

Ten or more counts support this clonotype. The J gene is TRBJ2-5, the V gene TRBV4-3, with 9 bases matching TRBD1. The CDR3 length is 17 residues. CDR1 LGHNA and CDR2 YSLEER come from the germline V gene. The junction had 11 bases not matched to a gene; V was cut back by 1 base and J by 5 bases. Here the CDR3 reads CASSQGPRTGDGETQYF. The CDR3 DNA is TGCGCCAGCAGCCAAGGCCCTAGGACAGGGGACGGGGAGACCCAGTACTTC.

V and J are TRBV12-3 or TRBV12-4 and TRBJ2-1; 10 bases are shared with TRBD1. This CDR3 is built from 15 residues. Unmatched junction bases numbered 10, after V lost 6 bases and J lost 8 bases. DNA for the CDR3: TGTGCCAGCAGCCCCGGGACAGGGGTTAGGGATGAGCAGTTCTTC. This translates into CASSPGTGVRDEQFF.